This TCR beta chain derives from a study of T-cell reconstitution after alpha-beta-depleted transplantation in children. Points from the study as a whole: One year post-transplant, T-cell counts and diversity were largely derived from T cells produced anew.

Germline V gene lookup returns CDR1 LGHNA and CDR2 YNFKEQ. The V and J ends lost 0 bases and 3 bases respectively, with 6 bases between them. The CDR3 contains 13 residues. The authors prepared the TCRbeta library with unique molecular identifiers. TCRdb independently ran MiXCR on the PCR reads; one entry per CDR3 protein. This table holds 450,000 to 600,000 distinct CDR3 sequences, 10% to 13% found once. In the case of this clonotype: What it binds is unknown.

This TCR derives from a child aged 2-15 years with inherited bone marrow failure, due to receive a stem cell transplant. The chain recombines TRBV4-2 with TRBJ2-7; D is ambiguous. The sequencing here drew on PBMCs, taken before TCRalphabeta/CD19-depleted stem cell transplant. The CDR3: CASSQDFDYEQYF. In DNA form, the CDR3 reads TGTGCCAGCAGCCAAGATTTCGACTACGAGCAGTACTTC.